These 30 T cell receptor beta chains were all obtained from the same sample, sequenced in a study of post-analysis software for immune sequencing data. Study-level findings and limits: Elevated frequency relative to controls characterized several TRBV segments in patients, TRBV5-6, TRBV5-1 and TRBV20-1 among them.

Unique-molecular-identifier-tagged TCR beta cDNA libraries were used. TCRdb re-called the PCR reads through MiXCR, storing one row per CDR3 protein. The sample lists 350,000 to 450,000 distinct CDR3 sequences; about a third were seen once. Their antigens are not known. What was sequenced was blood. Receptor source: a girl aged 5-17 years with multiple sclerosis.

This clonotype was counted many times. The chain has TRBV6-5 and TRBJ1-2, with 7 bases matching TRBD1. The CDR3 runs to 14 residues. Germline V gene data show CDR1 as MNHEY and CDR2 as SVGAGI. V lost 1 base to trimming and J lost 2 bases; unmatched junction nucleotides: 1. This CDR3 reads CASSYLQGNYGYTF. The CDR3 nucleotides read TGTGCCAGCAGTTACTTACAGGGGAACTATGGCTACACCTTC.

This clonotype was picked up a small number of times. The rearrangement uses TRBV12-3 or TRBV12-4 and TRBJ1-2; unclear D gene. V lost 3 bases and J lost 1, with 30 bases in between. CDR3 length: 21 residues. The CDR3 protein is CASSFEGRRRGFLKINYGYTF. In DNA, the CDR3 is TGTGCCAGCAGTTTTGAAGGACGACGACGCGGCTTTCTCAAAATTAACTATGGCTACACCTTC.

For this clonotype: The junction shows a germline mismatch at one end, possibly a read error. The chain couples TRBV7-6 to TRBJ1-6, with no clear D. Germline V lookup: CDR1 SGHVS, CDR2 FNYEAQ. CDR3 length: 13 amino acids. The CDR3 DNA reads TGTGCTAGCAGCCCCCGTCCCAATTCACCCCTCCACTTT. Its translation is CASSPRPNSPLHF.

The V gene is TRBV19, the J gene TRBJ2-7; D is ambiguous. V was trimmed by 3 bases and J by 5 bases, leaving 11 bases between them. This CDR3 region has 13 residues. Germline-derived CDR1 and CDR2 are LNHDA and SQIVND (reference sequence). CDR3 DNA: TGTGCCAGTAGTATTATTGGATACGACGAGCAGTACTTC. Residues: CASSIIGYDEQYF.

This chain joins TRBV12-3 or TRBV12-4 and TRBJ2-7; 8 positions match TRBD1. V lost 6 bases to trimming and J lost 2 bases; unmatched junction nucleotides: 6. The CDR3 loop spans 14 amino acids. The DNA for the CDR3 is TGTGCCAGCAGCCAACAGGGGGACACCTACGAGCAGTACTTC. Protein product: CASSQQGDTYEQYF.

This clonotype has more than one count but fewer than ten. The chain uses TRBV12-3 or TRBV12-4 and TRBJ2-4; TRBD1 matches at 8 bases. The J segment lost 0 bases and the V segment lost 6 bases, leaving 7 bases of the junction unmatched. The CDR3 loop spans 16 amino acids. CDR3: CASSRTGSPAKNIQYF. The DNA of the CDR3 is TGTGCCAGCAGCAGGACAGGGAGCCCAGCCAAAAACATTCAGTACTTC.

The CDR3 DNA follows: TGTGCCAGCAGTCCTATCTCTAGCGGGGGGTTTTGGGATGAGCAGTTCTTC. Amino acids: CASSPISSGGFWDEQFF. The chain links TRBV12-3 or TRBV12-4 to TRBJ2-1, with 11 bases matching TRBD2. Trimming removed 5 bases from V and 8 bases from J; junction bases left unmatched: 14. The CDR3 loop spans 17 amino acids.

Concerning this clonotype itself: One junction end does not reproduce the germline sequence, and a read error may be involved. The chain is built from TRBV10-3 and TRBJ2-4, with TRBD2 matching 10 bases. The J call may not be correct, given that the DNA end is closer to TRBJ2-5. This CDR3 contains 15 residues. Per the germline V gene, CDR1 is ENHRY and CDR2 is SYGVKD. The CDR3 region is CVIRVSGGLQETQYF. CDR3 nucleotide sequence: TGTGTCATCAGGGTTAGCGGGGGGCTCCAAGAGACCCAGTACTTC.

The genes are TRBV13 and TRBJ2-5; TRBD1 agrees at 8 bases. This CDR3 is 16 amino acids long. The V and J ends lost 5 bases and 3 bases, in that order; junction bases with no gene match: 11. The germline gives CDR1 PRHDT, CDR2 FYEKMQ (reference sequence). The CDR3 DNA sequence: TGTGCCAGCAGCCCCCATCAGGGGGCTGGTGAAGAGACCCAGTACTTC. Amino acids: CASSPHQGAGEETQYF.

This chain links TRBV20-1 with TRBJ2-1; tentatively, D is TRBD2 (5 bases). Trimming removed 6 bases at V and 4 bases at J, with 10 bases between. The CDR3 is 12 residues long. Germline V CDR1 and CDR2: DFQATT, SNEGSKA (reference sequence). This chain's CDR3 is CSASGNYNEQFF. In DNA form, the CDR3 reads TGCAGTGCCTCCGGGAATTACAATGAGCAGTTCTTC.

This clonotype was picked up a small number of times. The chain uses TRBV10-3 and TRBJ2-1; 11 positions match TRBD2. V lost 10 bases, J lost 7 bases, and 6 bases stayed unmatched. Germline CDR1 is ENHRY and CDR2 is SYGVKD. This CDR3 is built from 13 residues. The CDR3 reads CATSSGGSNEQFF. CDR3 nucleotides: TGTGCCACCTCTAGCGGGGGGTCGAATGAGCAGTTCTTC.

This clonotype occurred many times. The chain links TRBV5-1 to TRBJ2-3; 13 bases line up with TRBD2. J was trimmed by 3 bases and V by 3 bases; bases with no gene match: 4. This CDR3 region has 16 residues. The V gene's germline CDR1 is SGHRS and CDR2 YFSETQ. CDR3 sequence reads: CASSSRLAGGTDTQYF. DNA for the CDR3: TGCGCCAGCAGCTCGCGACTAGCGGGGGGAACAGATACGCAGTATTTT.

V gene TRBV5-1 combines with J gene TRBJ2-1; perhaps TRBD2 as D (6 bases). V lost 6 bases and J 3 bases, leaving 16 bases between the germline ends. CDR3 size: 15 residues. Germline V lookup: CDR1 SGHRS, CDR2 YFSETQ. Written as DNA, the CDR3 is TGCGCCAGCATGCTTGGAGGGGCTGGCTACAATGAGCAGTTCTTC. Protein: CASMLGGAGYNEQFF. The full variable domain, in which reference TRBV5-1 and TRBJ2-1 provide the parts outside the CDR3, is KAGVTQTPRYLIKTRGQQVTLSCSPISGHRSVSWYQQTPGQGLQFLFEYFSETQRNKGNFPGRFSGRQFSNSRSEMNVSTLELGDSALYLCASMLGGAGYNEQFFGPGTRLTVL.

This clonotype was detected only once. The V and J genes are TRBV10-2 and TRBJ2-7; 13 nucleotides match TRBD2. From germline, CDR1 is WSHSY and CDR2 SAAADI. Germline trimming cut 6 bases from V and 2 bases from J; bases unmatched to any gene: 4. This CDR3 region has 15 residues. CDR3 sequence (DNA): TGCGCCAGCAGGACGGGACTAGCGGGGACCTACGAGCAGTACTTC. Translation gives CASRTGLAGTYEQYF.

V usage is TRBV7-9 and J usage is TRBJ2-3; D uncertain. V lost 4 bases, J lost 0 bases, and 17 bases lay in between. This CDR3 comprises 17 residues. Germline V lookup: CDR1 SEHNR, CDR2 FQNEAQ (reference sequence). CDR3 region: CASSSPTLRASTDTQYF. Here the CDR3 DNA reads TGTGCCAGCAGCTCACCGACATTAAGGGCAAGCACAGATACGCAGTATTTT. The whole variable domain, remainder taken from reference TRBV7-9 and TRBJ2-3, is DTGVSQNPRHKITKRGQNVTFRCDPISEHNRLYWYRQTLGQGPEFLTYFQNEAQLEKSRLLSDRFSAERPKGSFSTLEIQRTEQGDSAMYLCASSSPTLRASTDTQYFGPGTRLTVL.

CDR3: CASSLVGLRTDTQYF. CDR3 DNA: TGTGCCAGCAGCTTAGTGGGTCTCCGCACAGATACGCAGTATTTT. The chain carries TRBV7-9 and TRBJ2-3, with D unclear. This CDR3 comprises 15 residues. Trimming removed 1 base from V and 1 base from J, with 9 bases in between. Germline CDR1 and CDR2: SEHNR and FQNEAQ (reference sequence).

The J gene is TRBJ2-1, the V gene TRBV6-5, with 8 bases that match TRBD1. The ends lost 4 bases at V and 10 bases at J; junction bases unmatched: 9. Germline values: CDR1 MNHEY, CDR2 SVGAGI. This CDR3 spans 14 amino acids. CDR3: CASSWTTGAMEQFF. The CDR3, as DNA: TGTGCCAGCAGTTGGACGACAGGGGCGATGGAGCAGTTCTTC.

Only a few counts were recorded for this clonotype. J is TRBJ2-7 and V is TRBV6-6; D is possibly TRBD2 (5 bases). This CDR3 contains 15 residues. The V gene lost 2 bases and the J gene lost 3 bases, with 14 bases spanning the gap. Germline CDR1 MNHNY, CDR2 SVGAGI (reference sequence). CDR3 sequence (DNA): TGTGCCAGCAGTTACACCGGCCTCCGGGACTACGAGCAGTACTTC. Translating it yields CASSYTGLRDYEQYF.

With regard to this clonotype: At one of its ends the junction is not consistent with the germline gene, which may arise from a read error. The rearrangement links TRBV5-1 to TRBJ1-5, with 7 nucleotides matching TRBD1. CDR3 length: 15 residues. CDR1 and CDR2 from the germline V gene are SGHRS and YFSETQ. Here the CDR3 reads CASSRDGQENQPRHF. The CDR3 DNA reads as TGCGCCAGCAGTCGCGACGGACAGGAGAATCAGCCCCGGCATTTT.

This chain joins TRBV6-2 or TRBV6-3 and TRBJ2-7; 9 bases are a match to TRBD1. The CDR3 totals 13 residues. Looked up from germline, CDR1 is MNHEY and CDR2 is SVGEGT. V trimming: 8 bases; J trimming: 2 bases; junction bases outside the gene matches: 4. The CDR3 sequence: CASQGQGPYEQYF. The CDR3 coding sequence is TGTGCCAGCCAGGGACAGGGACCCTACGAGCAGTACTTC.

Turning to this clonotype: A much larger clone sits a single nucleotide away, making a read error possible. The chain joins TRBV12-3 or TRBV12-4 to TRBJ2-4, with TRBD1 matching over 7 bases. With the DNA end fitting TRBJ2-7 better, the J assignment may be wrong. CDR3 size: 14 residues. The chain's CDR3 is CTSSLGQAIYEQYF. CDR3 DNA sequence: TGTACCAGCAGTTTAGGACAGGCTATCTACGAGCAGTACTTC.

This clonotype has just a few counts. The chain uses TRBV6-5 and TRBJ2-7; 8 nucleotides agree with TRBD2. Germline values: CDR1 MNHEY, CDR2 SVGAGI. V shed 2 bases and J 5 bases; nucleotides not matched to a gene: 5. This CDR3 has 14 residues. DNA for the CDR3: TGTGCCAGCAGTTACGGGCTAGCGGGCGACGAGCAGTACTTC. It translates to CASSYGLAGDEQYF.

This clonotype occurred once. J is TRBJ2-2 and V is TRBV7-9; possible D gene TRBD2, 6 bases. The V end was cut by 2 bases, the J end by 1 base, with 17 bases between. CDR3 length equals 18 residues. CDR1 and CDR2 from the germline V gene are SEHNR and FQNEAQ (reference sequence). CDR3: CASSLFNGPGVNTGELFF. CDR3 in DNA: TGTGCCAGCAGCTTATTTAACGGGCCGGGGGTGAACACCGGGGAGCTGTTTTTT. The full variable domain, with the rest looked up from reference TRBV7-9 and TRBJ2-2, is DTGVSQNPRHKITKRGQNVTFRCDPISEHNRLYWYRQTLGQGPEFLTYFQNEAQLEKSRLLSDRFSAERPKGSFSTLEIQRTEQGDSAMYLCASSLFNGPGVNTGELFFGEGSRLTVL.

The rearrangement links TRBV7-2 to TRBJ2-1, with 7 bases matching TRBD2. The germline V gene encodes CDR1 SGHTA and CDR2 FQGNSA. J was trimmed by 7 bases and V by 1 base; bases with no gene match: 7. CDR3 length: 15 residues. The CDR3 bases are TGTGCCAGCAGCTTAGAGGCGGGGGTCTATAATGAGCAGTTCTTC. Translating gives CASSLEAGVYNEQFF.

This chain links TRBV20-1 with TRBJ2-7, with D possibly called TRBD1 or TRBD2 (5 bases each). The CDR3 has 16 residues. CDR1 is DFQATT, CDR2 SNEGSKA, per germline (reference sequence). V was trimmed by 4 bases and J by 0 bases, leaving 19 bases between them. CDR3 nucleotides: TGCAGTGCTACGGCCCCGGGACGCCTTAGCTCCTACGAGCAGTACTTC. It yields the protein CSATAPGRLSSYEQYF.

CDR3 nucleotides: TGTGCCAGCCCCACGCGGGGGGGCGACCTCTACGAGCAGTACTTC. Amino acids: CASPTRGGDLYEQYF. The chain links TRBV27 to TRBJ2-7; TRBD2 matches 9 bases. Germline CDR1 and CDR2: MNHEY and SMNVEV (reference sequence). V lost 8 bases, J lost 3 bases, and 11 bases stayed unmatched. The CDR3 totals 15 residues.

The V and J genes are TRBV7-2 and TRBJ1-2; D is ambiguous. Trimming removed 5 bases at V and 0 bases at J, with 13 bases between. Germline V gives CDR1 SGHTA, CDR2 FQGNSA. The CDR3 length is 15 residues. CDR3 bases: TGTGCCAGCAGCGGTGGAACATCCTCTAACTATGGCTACACCTTC. Translation gives CASSGGTSSNYGYTF.

J is TRBJ2-1 and V is TRBV27, with 7 bases fitting TRBD1. The CDR3 totals 13 residues. V lost 6 bases, J lost 8 bases, and 7 bases stayed unmatched. The germline CDR1 and CDR2 sequences are MNHEY and SMNVEV (reference sequence). The chain's CDR3 is CASRKTGSDEQFF. The CDR3 DNA reads TGTGCCAGCAGGAAGACAGGGTCCGATGAGCAGTTCTTC.

The chain recombines TRBV6-1 with TRBJ1-5, with D unresolved. Between the trimmed V and J ends, which lost 2 bases and 5 bases, there was a span of 13 bases. Germline V gives CDR1 MNHNS, CDR2 SASEGT. This CDR3 spans 15 amino acids. CDR3 nucleotide sequence: TGTGCCAGCAGTGAAAGGGTGTTCGGCGATCAGCCCCAGCATTTT. Translating gives CASSERVFGDQPQHF.

A note on this clonotype: A much larger clone lies a single base off, so this may be a read error. The chain has TRBV12-3 or TRBV12-4 and TRBJ1-2; 10 nucleotides align to TRBD1. V shed 8 bases, J shed 3 bases, and the junction held 6 bases outside the gene matches. This CDR3 has 14 residues. CDR3 DNA: TGTGCCAGCGCCAGGACAGGGGGTGACTATGGCTACACCTTC. As protein: CASARTGGDYGYTF.